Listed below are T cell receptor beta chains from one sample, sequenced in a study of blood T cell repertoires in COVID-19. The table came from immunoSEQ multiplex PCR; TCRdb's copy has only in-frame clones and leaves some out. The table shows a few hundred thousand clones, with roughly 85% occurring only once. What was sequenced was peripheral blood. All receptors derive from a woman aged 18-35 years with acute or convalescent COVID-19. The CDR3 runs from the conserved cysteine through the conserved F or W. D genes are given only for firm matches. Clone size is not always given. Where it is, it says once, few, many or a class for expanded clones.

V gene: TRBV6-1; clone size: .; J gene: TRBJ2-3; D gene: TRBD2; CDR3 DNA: TGTGCCAGCAGTGATGGGACTAGCGGGAGCGGGGCTACGCAGTATTTT; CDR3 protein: CASSDGTSGSGATQYF
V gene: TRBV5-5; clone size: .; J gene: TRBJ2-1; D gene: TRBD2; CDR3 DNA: TGTGCCAGCAGCTTGTGGCTAGCGGGAGGGAATGAGCAGTTCTTC; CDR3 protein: CASSLWLAGGNEQFF
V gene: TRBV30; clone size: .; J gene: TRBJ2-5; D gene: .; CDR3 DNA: TGTGCCTGGAGTGAGGCAGGAGAGACCCAGTACTTC; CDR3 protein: CAWSEAGETQYF
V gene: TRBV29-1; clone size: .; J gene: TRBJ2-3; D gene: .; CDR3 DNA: TGCAGCGTTGAAGCTGGCACAGATACGCAGTATTTT; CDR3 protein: CSVEAGTDTQYF
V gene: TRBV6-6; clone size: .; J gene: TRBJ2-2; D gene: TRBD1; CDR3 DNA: TGTGCCAGCAGTTACTCGGACAGGGGGTATACCGGGGAGCTGTTTTTT; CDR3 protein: CASSYSDRGYTGELFF
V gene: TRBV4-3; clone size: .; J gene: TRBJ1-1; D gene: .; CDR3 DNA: TGCGCCAGCAGCCAAGATCTGTGGGGTCGGGGAACTGAAGCTTTCTTT; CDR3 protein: CASSQDLWGRGTEAFF
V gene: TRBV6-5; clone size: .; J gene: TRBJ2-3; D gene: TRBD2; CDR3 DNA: TGTGCCAGCAGTTGGGGGGGGAACACAGATACGCAGTATTTT; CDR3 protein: CASSWGGNTDTQYF
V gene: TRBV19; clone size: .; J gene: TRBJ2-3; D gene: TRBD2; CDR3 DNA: TGTGCCAGTAGTCTCACTAGCGGGAGGTTGGATACGCAGTATTTT; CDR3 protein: CASSLTSGRLDTQYF
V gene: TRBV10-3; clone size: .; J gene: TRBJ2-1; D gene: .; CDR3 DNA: TGTGCCACCGAGGGGGGAGGGAATGAGCAGTTCTTC; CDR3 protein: CATEGGGNEQFF
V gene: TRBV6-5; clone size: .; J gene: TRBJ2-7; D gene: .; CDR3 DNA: TGTGCCAGCAGTTACTCGACAGATTCCTACGAGCAGTACTTC; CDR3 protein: CASSYSTDSYEQYF
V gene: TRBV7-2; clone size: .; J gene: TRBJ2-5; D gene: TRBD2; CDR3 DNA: TGTGCCAGCAGCTTAGGACTAGCGGGGACCCCAGAAGAGACCCAGTACTTC; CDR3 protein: CASSLGLAGTPEETQYF
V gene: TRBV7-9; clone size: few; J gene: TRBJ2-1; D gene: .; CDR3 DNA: TGTGCCAGCAGCCGACAGTTAGACTACAATGAGCAGTTCTTC; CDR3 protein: CASSRQLDYNEQFF
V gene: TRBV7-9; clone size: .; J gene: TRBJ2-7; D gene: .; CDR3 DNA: TGTGCCAGCAGCCCTGTAGGAGCGCCCAGCTCCTACGAGCAGTACTTC; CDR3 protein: CASSPVGAPSSYEQYF
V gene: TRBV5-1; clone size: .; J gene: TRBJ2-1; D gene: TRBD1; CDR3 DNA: TGCGCCAGCAGTACCGGGACAGGGGGTAGCTATGAGCAGTTCTTC; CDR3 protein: CASSTGTGGSYEQFF
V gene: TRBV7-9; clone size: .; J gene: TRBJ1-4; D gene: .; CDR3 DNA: TGTGCCAGCAGCCGACGGGACACCTCAACTAATGAAAAACTGTTTTTT; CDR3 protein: CASSRRDTSTNEKLFF
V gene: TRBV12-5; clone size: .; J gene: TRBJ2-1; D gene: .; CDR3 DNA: TGTGCTAGTGGTGGGTGGACAAACAATGAGCAGTTCTTC; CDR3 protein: CASGGWTNNEQFF
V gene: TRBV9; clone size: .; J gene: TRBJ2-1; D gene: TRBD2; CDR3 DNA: TGTGCCAGCAGCGTAAACCGGGAGAACTTAGCGGGCAATGAGCAGTTCTTC; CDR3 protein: CASSVNRENLAGNEQFF
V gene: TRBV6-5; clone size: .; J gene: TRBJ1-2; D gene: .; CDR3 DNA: TGTGCCAGCAGTTACTCTTGGGGGGTGGATGGCTACACCTTC; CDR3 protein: CASSYSWGVDGYTF
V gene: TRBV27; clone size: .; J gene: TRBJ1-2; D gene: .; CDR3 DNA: TGTGCCAGCACCAATGAAGGGGGACGGCCAAGCTACACCTTC; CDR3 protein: CASTNEGGRPSYTF
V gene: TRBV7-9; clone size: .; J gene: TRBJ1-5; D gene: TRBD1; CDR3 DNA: TGTGCCAGCAGCCCAGGGACAGGGGGCGGCAATCAGCCCCAGCATTTT; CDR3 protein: CASSPGTGGGNQPQHF
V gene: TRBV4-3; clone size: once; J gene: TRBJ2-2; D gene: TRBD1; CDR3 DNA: TGCGCCAGCAGCCAAGATCCGACAGGGGGGTTCACCGGGGAGCTGTTTTTT; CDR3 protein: CASSQDPTGGFTGELFF
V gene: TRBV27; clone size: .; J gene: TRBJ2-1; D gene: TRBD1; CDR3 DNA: TGTGCCAGCAGTTCCTCCGGGACAGGGGGTGGGAGGGAGCAGTTCTTC; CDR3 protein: CASSSSGTGGGREQFF
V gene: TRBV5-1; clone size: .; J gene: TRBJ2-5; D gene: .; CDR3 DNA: TGCGCCAGCAGCTTGGGTGCGGGCCAGGGGTTCAAAGAGACCCAGTACTTC; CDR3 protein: CASSLGAGQGFKETQYF
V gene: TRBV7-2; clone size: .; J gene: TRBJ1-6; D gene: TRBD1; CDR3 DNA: TGTGCCAGCAGTCCACAAGACAGGGTCGCAAATTCACCCCTCCACTTT; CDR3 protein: CASSPQDRVANSPLHF
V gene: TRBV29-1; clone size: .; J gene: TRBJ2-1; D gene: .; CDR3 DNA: TGCAGCGCAGTAGAATACAATGAGCAGTTCTTC; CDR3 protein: CSAVEYNEQFF
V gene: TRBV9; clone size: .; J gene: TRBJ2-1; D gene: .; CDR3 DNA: TGTGCCAGCAGCGCAGCCCTCATACAGAACCACCGAGACAATGAGCAGTTCTTC; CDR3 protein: CASSAALIQNHRDNEQFF
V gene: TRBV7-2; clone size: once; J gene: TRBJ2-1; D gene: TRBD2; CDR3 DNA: TGTGCCAGCAGCTCACTAGCGGGAGAGTTTATGGTCTACAATGAGCAGTTCTTC; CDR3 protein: CASSSLAGEFMVYNEQFF
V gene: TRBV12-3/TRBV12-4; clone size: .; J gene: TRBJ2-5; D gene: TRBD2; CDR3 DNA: TGTGCCAGCAGTTTACGGGGGGAAGAGACCCAGTACTTC; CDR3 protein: CASSLRGEETQYF
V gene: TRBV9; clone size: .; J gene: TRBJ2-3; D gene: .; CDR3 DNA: TGTGCCAGCAGCATAACAAGGGACAAGCCGACAGATACGCAGTATTTT; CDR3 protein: CASSITRDKPTDTQYF
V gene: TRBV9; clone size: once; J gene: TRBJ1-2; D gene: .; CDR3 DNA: TGTGCCAGCAGCGTAGTAGGGGGGGCGGATGGCTACACCTTC; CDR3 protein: CASSVVGGADGYTF
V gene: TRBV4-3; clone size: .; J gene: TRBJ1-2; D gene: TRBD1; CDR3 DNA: TGCGCCAGCAGCCCTCGGACAGGGTCCATCGGGTATGGCTACACCTTC; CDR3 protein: CASSPRTGSIGYGYTF
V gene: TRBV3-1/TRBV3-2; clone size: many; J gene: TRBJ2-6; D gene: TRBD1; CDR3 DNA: TGTGCCAGCAGCCCCCGGACAGGGGAGGACTCTGGGGCCAACGTCCTGACTTTC; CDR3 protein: CASSPRTGEDSGANVLTF
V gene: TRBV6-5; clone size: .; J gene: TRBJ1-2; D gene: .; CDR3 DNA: TGTGCCAGCAGCCGAGGGTTGGGAAGCTATGGCTACACCTTC; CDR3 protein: CASSRGLGSYGYTF
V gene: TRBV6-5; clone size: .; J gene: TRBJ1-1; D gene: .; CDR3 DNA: TGTGCCAGCAGTAAATATACAGGGAACACTGAAGCTTTCTTT; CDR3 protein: CASSKYTGNTEAFF
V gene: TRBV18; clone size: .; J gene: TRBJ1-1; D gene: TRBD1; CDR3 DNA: TGTGCCAGCTCACCTCAGGGGGCGGGCCGGATGAACACTGAAGCTTTCTTT; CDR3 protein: CASSPQGAGRMNTEAFF
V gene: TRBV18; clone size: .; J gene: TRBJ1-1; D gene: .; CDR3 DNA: TGTGCCAGCTCACCACCCGCCAGGGTACGGACTGAAGCTTTCTTT; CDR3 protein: CASSPPARVRTEAFF
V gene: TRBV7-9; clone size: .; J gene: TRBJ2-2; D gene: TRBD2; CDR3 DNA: TGTGCCAGCACCAAAACACGCCCGGGACTAGCGGGAGCGCAGTATACCGGGGAGCTGTTTTTT; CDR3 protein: CASTKTRPGLAGAQYTGELFF
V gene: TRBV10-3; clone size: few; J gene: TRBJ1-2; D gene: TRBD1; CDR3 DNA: TGTGCCATCAGTGATCCCGCTAACAGGGGCTCCTATGGCTACACCTTC; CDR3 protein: CAISDPANRGSYGYTF